This TCR beta chain originates from a study of control samples from healthy donors and cancer patients. The repertoire was sequenced with immunoSEQ multiplex PCR; TCRdb's copy has only in-frame clones and lacks some. The table lists fewer than 200,000 clones, roughly 95% of them singletons. Sequencing was done on a sample of blood. The clonotype comes from a woman in her twenties or thirties in good health.

The CDR3 DNA is TGTGCCAGCAGTCAACCGCCCTATAATTCACCCCTCCACTTT. Translation gives CASSQPPYNSPLHF. The chain is built from TRBV6-2 or TRBV6-3 and TRBJ1-6; D is ambiguous. There are 14 residues in the CDR3. With 5 bases removed from V and 2 bases from J, the gap between germline ends came to 7 bases. Germline V gene sequence: CDR1 MNHEY, CDR2 SVGEGT.